This T cell receptor (beta chain) originates from a study of beta chain features in type 1 diabetes. Findings and caveats of the study: There was no resolution here of whether HLA type influences TCRB rearrangement. Among type 1 diabetes patients, VDJ junctions had fewer insertions and more deletions. In all four CD4+ subsets, TCRB CDR3 length was significantly, moderately reduced in type 1 diabetes.

As regards this clone: Its antigen is unidentified.

By way of CD45RO/CCR7/CD25/CD127/CD95/CD27, the CD4+ regulatory, stem cell-like memory, central memory and naive cells were sorted. The CDR3 is 15 residues long. Germline-derived CDR1 and CDR2 are GTSNPN and SVGIG (reference sequence). What was sequenced were expressed TCRB transcripts, since all of the isolated RNA had been reverse transcribed. Assay used: immunoSEQ multiplex PCR; TCRdb lists only in-frame clones, some missing. The sample records roughly 330,000 clones, about 10% being singletons. The TCR originated in a woman aged 25 to 39 in good health. Sequenced sample: naive CD4+ T cells from blood. The chain has TRBV30 and TRBJ2-5, with 9 bases matching TRBD1. The end of the DNA fits TRBJ2-7 better, so the J call may be wrong. CDR3 loop: CAWSITGGLSYEQYF. In nucleotides, the CDR3 is TGTGCCTGGAGTATCACAGGGGGCCTCTCCTACGAGCAGTACTTC.